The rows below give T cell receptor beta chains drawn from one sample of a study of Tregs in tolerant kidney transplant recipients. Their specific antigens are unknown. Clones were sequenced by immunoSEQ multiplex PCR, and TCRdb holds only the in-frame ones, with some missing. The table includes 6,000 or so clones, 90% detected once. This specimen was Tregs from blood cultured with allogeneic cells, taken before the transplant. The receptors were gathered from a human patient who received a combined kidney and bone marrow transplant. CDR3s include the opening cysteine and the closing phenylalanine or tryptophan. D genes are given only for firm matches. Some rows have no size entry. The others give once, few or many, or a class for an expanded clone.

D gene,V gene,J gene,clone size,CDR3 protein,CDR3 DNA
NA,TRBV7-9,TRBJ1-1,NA,CARDQGPNTEAFF,TGTGCCAGGGACCAGGGCCCGAACACTGAAGCTTTCTTT
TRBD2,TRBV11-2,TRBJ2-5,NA,CASSLGTSVAETQYF,TGTGCCAGCAGCTTGGGGACTAGTGTGGCGGAGACCCAGTACTTC
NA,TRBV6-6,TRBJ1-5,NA,CASSYKGGDNQPQHF,TGTGCCAGCAGTTACAAAGGGGGGGACAATCAGCCCCAGCATTTT
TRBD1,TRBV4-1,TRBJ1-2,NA,CASSQAPGTAGGGYTF,TGCGCCAGCAGCCAAGCCCCCGGGACAGCGGGGGGAGGCTACACCTTC
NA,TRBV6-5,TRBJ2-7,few,CASSYGRDYEQYF,TGTGCCAGCAGTTACGGACGGGACTACGAGCAGTACTTC
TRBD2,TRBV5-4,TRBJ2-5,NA,CATHRGDRGGGKETQYF,TGTGCCACCCACCGTGGGGATCGGGGGGGCGGTAAGGAGACCCAGTACTTC
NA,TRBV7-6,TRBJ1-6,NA,CASSFGQYNSPLHF,TGTGCCAGCAGCTTCGGACAGTATAATTCACCCCTCCACTTT
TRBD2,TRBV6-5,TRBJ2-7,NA,CASSYNSGALYEQYF,TGTGCCAGCAGTTACAACAGCGGGGCTCTCTACGAGCAGTACTTC
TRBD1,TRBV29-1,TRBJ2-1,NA,CSVRDRDSYNEQFF,TGCAGCGTTCGGGACAGGGATTCTTACAATGAGCAGTTCTTC
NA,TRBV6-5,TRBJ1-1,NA,CASSSQGVSTEAFF,TGTGCCAGCAGTTCCCAAGGGGTTAGCACTGAAGCTTTCTTT
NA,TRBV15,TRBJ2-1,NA,CATSREAAIRQFF,TGTGCCACCAGCAGAGAAGCCGCCATACGGCAGTTCTTC
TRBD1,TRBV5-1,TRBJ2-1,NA,CASSEGQSSYNEQFF,TGCGCCAGCTCCGAGGGACAGAGCTCCTACAATGAGCAGTTCTTC
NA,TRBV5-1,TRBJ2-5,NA,CASSFSEETQYF,TGCGCCAGCAGCTTCTCGGAAGAGACCCAGTACTTC
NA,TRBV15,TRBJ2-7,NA,CATSRIWGHEQYF,TGTGCCACCAGCAGGATTTGGGGGCACGAGCAGTACTTC
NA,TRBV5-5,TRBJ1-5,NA,CASSRTPRQPQHF,TGTGCCAGCAGCCGGACCCCCCGTCAGCCCCAGCATTTT
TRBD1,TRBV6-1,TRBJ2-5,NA,CASSETHRGMRETQYF,TGTGCCAGCAGTGAAACTCACAGGGGGATGCGGGAGACCCAGTACTTC
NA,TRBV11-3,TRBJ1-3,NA,CASAIVGAVGGNTIYF,TGTGCCAGCGCAATAGTGGGAGCGGTGGGGGGAAACACCATATATTTT
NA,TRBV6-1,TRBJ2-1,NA,CASSEGRGRQFF,TGTGCCAGCAGTGAGGGCAGGGGTAGGCAGTTCTTC
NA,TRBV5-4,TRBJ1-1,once,CASRDSRSEAFF,TGTGCCAGCAGGGACTCGAGGTCTGAAGCTTTCTTT
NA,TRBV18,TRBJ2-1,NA,CASSPTLTSSLRYEQFF,TGTGCCAGCTCACCAACCCTCACTAGCTCCCTGAGGTATGAGCAGTTCTTC
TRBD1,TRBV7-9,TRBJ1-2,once,CASSLRDRINYGYTF,TGTGCCAGCAGCTTGCGGGACAGGATTAACTATGGCTACACCTTC
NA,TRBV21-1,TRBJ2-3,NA,CASSKVWPRRTDTQYF,TGTGCCAGCAGCAAAGTATGGCCCAGGCGGACAGATACGCAGTATTTT
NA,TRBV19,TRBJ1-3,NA,CASSRGGPNTIYF,TGTGCCAGTAGCAGGGGAGGGCCAAACACCATATATTTT
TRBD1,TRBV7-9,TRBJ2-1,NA,CASSPGGWISNEQFF,TGTGCCAGCAGCCCAGGGGGCTGGATTTCCAATGAGCAGTTCTTC
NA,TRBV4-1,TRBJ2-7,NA,CASSQDRLLNYEQYF,TGCGCCAGCAGCCAAGATAGACTACTGAACTACGAGCAGTACTTC
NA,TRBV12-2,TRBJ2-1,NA,CASRFNLAGGYNEQFF,TGTGCAAGTCGCTTCAATCTAGCGGGGGGCTACAATGAGCAGTTCTTC
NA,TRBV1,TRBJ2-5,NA,CTSSQDLIVGEKPETQYF,TGCACCAGCAGCCAAGATCTGATAGTCGGGGAGAAACCCGAGACCCAGTACTTC
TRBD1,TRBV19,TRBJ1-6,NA,CASSIWGRGFDSPLHF,TGTGCCAGTAGTATTTGGGGCAGGGGGTTTGATTCACCCCTCCACTTT
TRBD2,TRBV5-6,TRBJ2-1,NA,CASSLELAGAYNEQFF,TGTGCCAGCAGCTTGGAACTAGCGGGGGCCTACAATGAGCAGTTCTTC
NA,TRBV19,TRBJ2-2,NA,CASSIDARTTGELFF,TGTGCCAGTAGTATAGATGCCCGCACCACCGGGGAGCTGTTTTTT
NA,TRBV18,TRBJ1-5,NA,CASSPGLLGQPQHF,TGTGCCAGCTCACCCGGACTTTTGGGGCAGCCCCAGCATTTT
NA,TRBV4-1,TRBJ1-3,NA,CASSLDNWNTIYF,TGCGCCAGCAGCCTCGATAACTGGAACACCATATATTTT
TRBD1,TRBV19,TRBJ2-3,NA,CASSRDRERLTDTQYF,TGTGCCAGTAGTAGAGACAGGGAGAGGCTGACAGATACGCAGTATTTT
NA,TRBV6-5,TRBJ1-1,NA,CASSYQTGNTEAFF,TGTGCCAGCAGTTACCAGACAGGGAACACTGAAGCTTTCTTT
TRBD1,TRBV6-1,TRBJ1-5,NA,CASRDRAGQPQHF,TGTGCCAGCCGGGACAGGGCAGGTCAGCCCCAGCATTTT
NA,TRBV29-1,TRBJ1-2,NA,CSVEATPGQRTNYGYTF,TGCAGCGTTGAAGCTACCCCGGGACAACGAACTAACTATGGCTACACCTTC
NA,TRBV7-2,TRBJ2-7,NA,CASSRRRSGNEQYF,TGTGCCAGCAGCCGAAGACGTTCTGGAAACGAGCAGTACTTC
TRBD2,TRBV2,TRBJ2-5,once,CAILAGTSGGQGRETQYF,TGTGCCATCCTTGCCGGGACTAGCGGGGGACAGGGGCGAGAGACCCAGTACTTC
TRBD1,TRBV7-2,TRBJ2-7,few,CASSFSPDRKSYEQYF,TGTGCCAGCAGCTTCTCCCCGGACAGGAAATCCTACGAGCAGTACTTC
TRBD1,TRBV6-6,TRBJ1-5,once,CASSADRGPQHF,TGTGCCAGCAGTGCCGACAGGGGGCCCCAGCATTTT
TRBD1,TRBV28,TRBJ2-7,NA,CASSLFWTGGIHSSYEQYF,TGTGCCAGCAGTCTCTTCTGGACAGGGGGTATCCACAGCTCCTACGAGCAGTACTTC
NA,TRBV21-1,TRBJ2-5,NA,CASSKAEQQGRTFETQYF,TGTGCCAGCAGCAAAGCCGAACAACAGGGCCGGACGTTTGAGACCCAGTACTTC
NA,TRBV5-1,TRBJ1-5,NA,CASSLGGTSNQPQHF,TGCGCCAGCAGCTTGGGGGGGACTAGCAATCAGCCCCAGCATTTT
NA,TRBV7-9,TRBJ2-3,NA,CASTITREDTQYF,TGTGCCAGCACCATTACCCGGGAAGATACGCAGTATTTT
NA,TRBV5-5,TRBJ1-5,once,CASSGGQGSNQPQHF,TGTGCCAGCAGCGGAGGGCAGGGTAGCAATCAGCCCCAGCATTTT
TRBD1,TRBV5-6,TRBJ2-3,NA,CASRTGRPSTDTQYF,TGTGCCAGCCGGACAGGGAGACCTAGCACAGATACGCAGTATTTT
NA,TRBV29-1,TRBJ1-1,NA,CSVEGSGGGTEAFF,TGCAGCGTTGAAGGCTCGGGAGGAGGCACTGAAGCTTTCTTT
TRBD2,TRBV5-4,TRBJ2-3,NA,CASSRTSGTSTDTQYF,TGTGCCAGCAGCAGGACTAGCGGGACTAGCACAGATACGCAGTATTTT
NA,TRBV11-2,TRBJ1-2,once,CASSKNYGYTF,TGTGCCAGCAGCAAAAACTATGGCTACACCTTC
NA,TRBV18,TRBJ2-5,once,CASSKGRAQVETQYF,TGTGCCAGCTCAAAAGGAAGGGCCCAGGTCGAGACCCAGTACTTC
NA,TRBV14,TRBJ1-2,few,CASSPRQAGGYTF,TGTGCCAGCAGCCCCCGACAGGCTGGAGGCTACACCTTC